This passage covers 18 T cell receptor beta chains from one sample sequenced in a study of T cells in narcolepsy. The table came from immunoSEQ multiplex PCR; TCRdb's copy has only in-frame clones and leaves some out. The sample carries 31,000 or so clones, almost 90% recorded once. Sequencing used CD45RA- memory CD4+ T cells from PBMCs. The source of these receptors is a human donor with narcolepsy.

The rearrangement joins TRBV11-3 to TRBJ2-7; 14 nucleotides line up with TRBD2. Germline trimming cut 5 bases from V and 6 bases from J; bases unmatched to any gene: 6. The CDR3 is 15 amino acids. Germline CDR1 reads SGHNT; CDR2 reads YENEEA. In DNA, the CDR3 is TGTGCCAGCAGCCCTGGACTAGCGGGAGGACGCGAGCAGTACTTC. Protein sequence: CASSPGLAGGREQYF.

CDR3 sequence reads: CAWRETGHGYEQYF. Written as DNA, the CDR3 is TGTGCCTGGAGGGAGACGGGACACGGCTACGAGCAGTACTTC. V and J are TRBV30 and TRBJ2-7; D might be TRBD1 (6 bases). CDR1 is GTSNPN and CDR2 is SVGIG in the germline V gene (reference sequence). V was shortened by 3 bases and J by 3 bases, with 15 bases between the two germline ends. The CDR3 has 14 amino acids.

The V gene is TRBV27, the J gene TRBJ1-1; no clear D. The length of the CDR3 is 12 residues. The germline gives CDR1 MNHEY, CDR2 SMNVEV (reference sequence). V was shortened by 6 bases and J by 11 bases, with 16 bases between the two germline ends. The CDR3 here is CASSPTAVAAFF. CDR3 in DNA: TGTGCCAGCAGCCCTACGGCGGTGGCGGCTTTCTTT.

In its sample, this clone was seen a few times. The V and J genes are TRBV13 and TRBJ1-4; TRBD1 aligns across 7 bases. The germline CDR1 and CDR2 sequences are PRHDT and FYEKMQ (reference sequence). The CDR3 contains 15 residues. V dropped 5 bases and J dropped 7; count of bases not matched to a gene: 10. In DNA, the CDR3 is TGTGCCAGCAGCCAAAGACAGGGCTGGGGTGAAAAACTGTTTTTT. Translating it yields CASSQRQGWGEKLFF.

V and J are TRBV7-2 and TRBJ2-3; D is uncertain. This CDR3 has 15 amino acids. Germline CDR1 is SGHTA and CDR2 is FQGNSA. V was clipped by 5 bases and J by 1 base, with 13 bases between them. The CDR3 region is CASSQSQFGTDTQYF. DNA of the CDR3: TGTGCCAGCAGCCAAAGCCAGTTCGGCACAGATACGCAGTATTTT.

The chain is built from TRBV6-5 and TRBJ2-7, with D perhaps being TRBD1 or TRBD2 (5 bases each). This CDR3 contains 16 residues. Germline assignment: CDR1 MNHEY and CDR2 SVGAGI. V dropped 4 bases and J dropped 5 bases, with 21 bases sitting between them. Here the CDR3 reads CASSLGTPEVGDEQYF. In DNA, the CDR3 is TGTGCCAGCAGTTTAGGGACCCCGGAGGTCGGGGACGAGCAGTACTTC.

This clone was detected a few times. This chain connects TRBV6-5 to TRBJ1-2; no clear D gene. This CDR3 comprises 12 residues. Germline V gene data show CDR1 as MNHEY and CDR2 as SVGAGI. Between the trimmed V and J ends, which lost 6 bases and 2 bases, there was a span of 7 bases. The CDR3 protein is CASRTGNYGYTF. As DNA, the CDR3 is TGTGCCAGCAGGACGGGGAACTATGGCTACACCTTC.

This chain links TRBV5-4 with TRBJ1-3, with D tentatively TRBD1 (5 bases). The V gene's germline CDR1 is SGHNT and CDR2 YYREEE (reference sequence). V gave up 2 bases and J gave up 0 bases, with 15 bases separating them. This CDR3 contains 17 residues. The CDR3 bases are TGTGCCAGCAGCTTAAACACCGGGACCCTCTCTGGAAACACCATATATTTT. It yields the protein CASSLNTGTLSGNTIYF.

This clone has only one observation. The CDR3 reads CASHQFTDTQYF. Written as DNA, the CDR3 is TGTGCCAGCCACCAATTTACAGATACGCAGTATTTT. This chain links TRBV7-9 with TRBJ2-3; D call uncertain. V was cut by 8 bases and J by 3 bases, with 9 bases left in between. The length of the CDR3 is 12 residues. Germline V gene sequence: CDR1 SEHNR, CDR2 FQNEAQ (reference sequence). Supplemented by reference TRBV7-9 and TRBJ2-3, the full variable domain reads DTGVSQNPRHKITKRGQNVTFRCDPISEHNRLYWYRQTLGQGPEFLTYFQNEAQLEKSRLLSDRFSAERPKGSFSTLEIQRTEQGDSAMYLCASHQFTDTQYFGPGTRLTVL.

CDR3 DNA sequence: TGTGCCATCAGTGAAGGGGGCAGGGTCCCCTACAATGAGCAGTTCTTC. It translates to CAISEGGRVPYNEQFF. This rearrangement joins TRBV10-3 to TRBJ2-1; 7 positions match TRBD1. This CDR3 is 16 amino acids long. V lost 3 bases to trimming and J lost 2 bases; unmatched junction nucleotides: 7. Germline V gives CDR1 ENHRY, CDR2 SYGVKD.

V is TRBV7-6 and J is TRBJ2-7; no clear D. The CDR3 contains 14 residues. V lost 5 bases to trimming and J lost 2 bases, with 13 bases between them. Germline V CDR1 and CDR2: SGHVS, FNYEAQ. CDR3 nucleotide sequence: TGTGCCAGCAGCCAGGCCGACCTCGCCTACGAGCAGTACTTC. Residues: CASSQADLAYEQYF.

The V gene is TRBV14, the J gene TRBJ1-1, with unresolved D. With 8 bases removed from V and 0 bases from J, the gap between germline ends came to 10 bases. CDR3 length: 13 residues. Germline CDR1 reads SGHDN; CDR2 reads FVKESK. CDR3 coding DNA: TGTGCCAGCCGGCCACTGCTGAACACTGAAGCTTTCTTT. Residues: CASRPLLNTEAFF.

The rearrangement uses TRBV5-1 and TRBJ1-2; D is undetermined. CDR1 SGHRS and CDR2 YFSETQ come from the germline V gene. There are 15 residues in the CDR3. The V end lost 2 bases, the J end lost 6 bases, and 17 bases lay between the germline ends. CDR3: CASSFRTLAGDGYTF. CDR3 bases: TGCGCCAGCAGCTTTCGGACTTTAGCGGGTGATGGCTACACCTTC. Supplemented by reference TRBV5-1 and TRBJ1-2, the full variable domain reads KAGVTQTPRYLIKTRGQQVTLSCSPISGHRSVSWYQQTPGQGLQFLFEYFSETQRNKGNFPGRFSGRQFSNSRSEMNVSTLELGDSALYLCASSFRTLAGDGYTFGSGTRLTVV.

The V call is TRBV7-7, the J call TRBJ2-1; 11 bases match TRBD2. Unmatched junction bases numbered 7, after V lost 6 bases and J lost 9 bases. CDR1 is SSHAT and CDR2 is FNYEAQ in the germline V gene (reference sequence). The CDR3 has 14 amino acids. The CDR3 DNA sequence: TGTGCCAGCAGTAAAAGCGGACTAGCGGGTGAGCAGTTCTTC. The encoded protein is CASSKSGLAGEQFF.

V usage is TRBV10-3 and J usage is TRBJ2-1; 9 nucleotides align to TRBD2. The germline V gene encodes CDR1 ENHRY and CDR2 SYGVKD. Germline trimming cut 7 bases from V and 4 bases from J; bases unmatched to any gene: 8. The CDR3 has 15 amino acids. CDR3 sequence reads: CAIKLSSGVYNEQFF. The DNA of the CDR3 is TGTGCCATCAAGTTGTCTAGCGGGGTTTACAATGAGCAGTTCTTC.

The CDR3 reads CASSYNRGGQGFSGANVLTF. The CDR3 bases are TGTGCCAGCAGCTACAATAGGGGAGGGCAGGGTTTCTCTGGGGCCAACGTCCTGACTTTC. The J gene is TRBJ2-6, the V gene TRBV7-3, with TRBD2 identical over 7 bases. CDR1 and CDR2 (germline): SGHTA, FQGTGA. Losses at the gene ends were 4 bases for V and 0 bases for J; bases not matched to a gene: 15. The CDR3 runs 20 residues.

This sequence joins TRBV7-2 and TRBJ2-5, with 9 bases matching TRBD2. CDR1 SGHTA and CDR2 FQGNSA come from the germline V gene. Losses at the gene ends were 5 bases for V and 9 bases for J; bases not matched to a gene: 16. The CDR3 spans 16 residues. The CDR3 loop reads CASSPLVGTSLWAQYF. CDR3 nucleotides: TGTGCCAGCAGCCCACTGGTCGGGACTAGCTTATGGGCCCAGTACTTC.

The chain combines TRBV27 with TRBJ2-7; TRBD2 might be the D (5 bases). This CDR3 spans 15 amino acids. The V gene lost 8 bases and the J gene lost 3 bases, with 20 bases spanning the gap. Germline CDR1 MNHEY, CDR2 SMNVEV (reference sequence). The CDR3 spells CASPNDEGVFYEQYF. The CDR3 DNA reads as TGTGCCAGCCCGAACGATGAGGGAGTTTTCTACGAGCAGTACTTC.